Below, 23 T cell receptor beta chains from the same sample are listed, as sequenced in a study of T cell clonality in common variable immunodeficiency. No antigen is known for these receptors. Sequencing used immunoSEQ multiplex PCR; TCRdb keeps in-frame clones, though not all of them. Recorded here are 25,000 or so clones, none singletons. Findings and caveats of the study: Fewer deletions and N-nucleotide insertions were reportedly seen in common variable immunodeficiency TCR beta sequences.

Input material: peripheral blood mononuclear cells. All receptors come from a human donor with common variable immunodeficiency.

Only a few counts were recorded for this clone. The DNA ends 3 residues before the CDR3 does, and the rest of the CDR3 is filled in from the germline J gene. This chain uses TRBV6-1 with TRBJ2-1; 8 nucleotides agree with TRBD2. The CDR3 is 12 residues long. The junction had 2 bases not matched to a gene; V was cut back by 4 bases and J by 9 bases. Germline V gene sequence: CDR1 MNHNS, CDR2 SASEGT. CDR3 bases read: TGTGCCAGCAGTGTGGCGGGAGGTGAG. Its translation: CASSVAGGE. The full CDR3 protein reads CASSVAGGEQFF.

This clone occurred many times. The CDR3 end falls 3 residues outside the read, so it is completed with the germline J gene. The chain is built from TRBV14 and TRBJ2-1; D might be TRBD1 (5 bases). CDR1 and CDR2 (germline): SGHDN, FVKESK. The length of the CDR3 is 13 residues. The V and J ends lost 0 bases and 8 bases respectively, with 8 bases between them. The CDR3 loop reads CASSQDLRDEQFF. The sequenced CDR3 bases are TGTGCCAGCAGCCAAGATCTCAGGGATGAG.

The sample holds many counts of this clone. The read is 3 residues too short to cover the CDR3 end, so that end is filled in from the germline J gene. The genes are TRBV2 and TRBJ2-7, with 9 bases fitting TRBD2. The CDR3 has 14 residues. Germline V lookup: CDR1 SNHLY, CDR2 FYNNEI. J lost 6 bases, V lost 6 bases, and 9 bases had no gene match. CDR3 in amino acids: CASRQGLARIEQYF. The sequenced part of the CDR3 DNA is TGTGCCAGCAGGCAGGGACTAGCACGAATCGAG.

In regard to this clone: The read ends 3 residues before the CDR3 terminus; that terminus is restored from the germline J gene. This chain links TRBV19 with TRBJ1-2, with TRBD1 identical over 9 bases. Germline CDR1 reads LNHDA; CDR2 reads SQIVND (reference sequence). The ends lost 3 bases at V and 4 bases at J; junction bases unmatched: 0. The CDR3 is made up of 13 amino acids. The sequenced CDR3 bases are TGTGCCAGTAGTATGACAGGGGGCTATGGC. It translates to CASSMTGGYG. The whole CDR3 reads CASSMTGGYGYTF.

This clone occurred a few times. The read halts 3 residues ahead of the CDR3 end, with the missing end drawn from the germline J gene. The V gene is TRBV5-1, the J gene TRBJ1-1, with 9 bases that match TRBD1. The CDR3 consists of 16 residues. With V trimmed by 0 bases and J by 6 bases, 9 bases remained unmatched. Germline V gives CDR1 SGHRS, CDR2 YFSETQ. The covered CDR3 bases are TGCGCCAGCAGCTTGGGACAGGGGGGTCCCGTGGCTGAA. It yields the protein CASSLGQGGPVAE. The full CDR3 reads CASSLGQGGPVAEAFF.

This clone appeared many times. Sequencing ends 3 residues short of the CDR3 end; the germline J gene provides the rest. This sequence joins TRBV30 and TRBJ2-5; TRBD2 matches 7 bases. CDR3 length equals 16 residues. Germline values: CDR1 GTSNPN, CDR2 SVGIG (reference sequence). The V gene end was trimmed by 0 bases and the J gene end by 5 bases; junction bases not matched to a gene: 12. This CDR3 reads CAWSVTSAPGFETQYF. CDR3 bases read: TGTGCCTGGAGTGTAACTAGCGCCCCGGGGTTTGAGACC.

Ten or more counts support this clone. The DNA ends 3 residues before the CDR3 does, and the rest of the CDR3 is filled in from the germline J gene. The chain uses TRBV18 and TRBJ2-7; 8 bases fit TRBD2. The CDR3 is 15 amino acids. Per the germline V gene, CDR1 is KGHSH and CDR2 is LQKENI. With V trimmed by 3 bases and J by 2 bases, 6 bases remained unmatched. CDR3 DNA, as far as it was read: TGTGCCAGCTCACCGAGAGCGGGAGTCACCTACGAG. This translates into CASSPRAGVTYE. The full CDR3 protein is CASSPRAGVTYEQYF.

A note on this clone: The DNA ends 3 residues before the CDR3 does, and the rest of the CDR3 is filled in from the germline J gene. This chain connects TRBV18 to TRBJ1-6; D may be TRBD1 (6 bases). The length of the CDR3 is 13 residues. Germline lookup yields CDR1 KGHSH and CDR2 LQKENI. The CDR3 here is CASSQTGQTTLHF. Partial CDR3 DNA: TGTGCCAGCTCACAGACAGGCCAGACGACC.

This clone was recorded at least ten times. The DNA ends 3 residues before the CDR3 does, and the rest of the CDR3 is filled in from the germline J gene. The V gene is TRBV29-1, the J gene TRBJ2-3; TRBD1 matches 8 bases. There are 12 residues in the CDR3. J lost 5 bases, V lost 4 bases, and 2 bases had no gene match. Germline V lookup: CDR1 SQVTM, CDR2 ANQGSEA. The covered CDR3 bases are TGCAGCGTTGGACAGGGGAGAGATACG. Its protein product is CSVGQGRDT. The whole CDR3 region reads CSVGQGRDTQYF.

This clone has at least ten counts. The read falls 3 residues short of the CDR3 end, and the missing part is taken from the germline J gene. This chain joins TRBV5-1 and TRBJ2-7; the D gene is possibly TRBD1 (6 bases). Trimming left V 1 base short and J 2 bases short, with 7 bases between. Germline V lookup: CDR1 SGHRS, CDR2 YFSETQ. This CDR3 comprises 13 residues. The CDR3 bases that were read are TGCGCCAGCAGCTTGACAGGGACCTACGAG. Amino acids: CASSLTGTYE. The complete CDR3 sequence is CASSLTGTYEQYF.

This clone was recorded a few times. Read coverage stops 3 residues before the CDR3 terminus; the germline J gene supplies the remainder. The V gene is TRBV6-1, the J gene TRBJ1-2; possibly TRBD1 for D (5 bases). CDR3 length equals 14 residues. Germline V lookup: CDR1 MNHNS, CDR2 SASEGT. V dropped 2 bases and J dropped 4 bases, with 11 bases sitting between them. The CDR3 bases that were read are TGTGCCAGCAGTGAAAGGGGCGCTGGCTATGGC. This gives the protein CASSERGAGYG. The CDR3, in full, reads CASSERGAGYGYTF.

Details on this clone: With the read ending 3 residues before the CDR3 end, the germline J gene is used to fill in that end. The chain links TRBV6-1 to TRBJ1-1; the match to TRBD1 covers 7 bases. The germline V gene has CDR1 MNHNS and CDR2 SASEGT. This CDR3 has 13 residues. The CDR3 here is CASGGDRLYEAFF. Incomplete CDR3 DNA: TGTGCCAGCGGTGGGGACAGACTCTACGAG.

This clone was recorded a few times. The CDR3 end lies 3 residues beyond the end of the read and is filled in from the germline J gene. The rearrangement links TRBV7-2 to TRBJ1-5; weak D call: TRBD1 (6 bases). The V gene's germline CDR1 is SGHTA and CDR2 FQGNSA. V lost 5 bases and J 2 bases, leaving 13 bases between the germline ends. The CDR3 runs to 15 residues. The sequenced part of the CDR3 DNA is TGTGCCAGCAGCATACAGGGTTTTGGCAATCAGCCC. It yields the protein CASSIQGFGNQP. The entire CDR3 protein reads CASSIQGFGNQPQHF.

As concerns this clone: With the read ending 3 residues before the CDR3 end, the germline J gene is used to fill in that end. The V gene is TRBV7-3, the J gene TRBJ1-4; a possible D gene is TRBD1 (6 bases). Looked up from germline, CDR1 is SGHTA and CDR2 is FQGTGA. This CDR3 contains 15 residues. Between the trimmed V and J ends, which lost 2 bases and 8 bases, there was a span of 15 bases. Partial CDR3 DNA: TGTGCCAGCAGCTTATTCAGGGGAGGAGGGGAAAAA. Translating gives CASSLFRGGGEK. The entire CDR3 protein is CASSLFRGGGEKLFF.

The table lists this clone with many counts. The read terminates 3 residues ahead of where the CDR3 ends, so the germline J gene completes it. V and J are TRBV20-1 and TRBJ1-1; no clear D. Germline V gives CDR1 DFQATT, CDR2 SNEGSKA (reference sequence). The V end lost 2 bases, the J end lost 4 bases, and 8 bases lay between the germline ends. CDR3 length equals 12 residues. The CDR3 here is CSARRVGTEAFF. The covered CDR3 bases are TGCAGTGCTAGAAGGGTAGGCACTGAA.

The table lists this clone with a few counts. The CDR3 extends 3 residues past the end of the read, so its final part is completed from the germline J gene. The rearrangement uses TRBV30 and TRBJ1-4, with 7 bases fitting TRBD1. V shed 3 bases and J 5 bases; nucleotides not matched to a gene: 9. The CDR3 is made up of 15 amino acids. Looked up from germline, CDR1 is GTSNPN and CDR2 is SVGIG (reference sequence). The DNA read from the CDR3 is TGTGCCTGGAGCGCAGGGGGTAGGGCGAATGAAAAA. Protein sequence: CAWSAGGRANEK. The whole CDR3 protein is CAWSAGGRANEKLFF.

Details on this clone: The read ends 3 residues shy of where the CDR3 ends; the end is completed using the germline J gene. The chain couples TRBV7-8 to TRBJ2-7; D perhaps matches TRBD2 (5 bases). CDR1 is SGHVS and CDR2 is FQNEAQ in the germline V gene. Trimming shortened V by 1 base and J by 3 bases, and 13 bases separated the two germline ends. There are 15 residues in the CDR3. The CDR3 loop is CASSLGAGPNYEQYF. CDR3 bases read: TGTGCCAGCAGCTTAGGGGCGGGCCCGAACTACGAG.

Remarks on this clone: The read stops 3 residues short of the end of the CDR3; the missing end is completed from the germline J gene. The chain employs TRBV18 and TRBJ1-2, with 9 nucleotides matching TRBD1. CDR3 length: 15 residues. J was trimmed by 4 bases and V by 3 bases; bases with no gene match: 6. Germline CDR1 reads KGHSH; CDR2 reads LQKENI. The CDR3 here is CASSPRTGVSYGYTF. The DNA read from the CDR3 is TGTGCCAGCTCACCCCGGACAGGGGTATCCTATGGC. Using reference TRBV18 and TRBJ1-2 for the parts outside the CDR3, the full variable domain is NAGVMQNPRHLVRRRGQEARLRCSPMKGHSHVYWYRQLPEEGLKFMVYLQKENIIDESGMPKERFSAEFPKEGPSILRIQQVVRGDSAAYFCASSPRTGVSYGYTFGSGTRLTVV.

The CDR3 here is CASSLRTGAEEKLFF. Partial CDR3 DNA: TGTGCCAGCAGCTTACGGACAGGGGCGGAAGAAAAA. The genes are TRBV11-2 and TRBJ1-4; 9 bases map to TRBD1. The read falls 3 residues short of the CDR3 end, and the missing part is taken from the germline J gene. The germline gives CDR1 SGHAT, CDR2 FQNNGV. This CDR3 spans 15 amino acids. V was pared by 2 bases and J by 8 bases, with 6 bases of the junction left unmatched.

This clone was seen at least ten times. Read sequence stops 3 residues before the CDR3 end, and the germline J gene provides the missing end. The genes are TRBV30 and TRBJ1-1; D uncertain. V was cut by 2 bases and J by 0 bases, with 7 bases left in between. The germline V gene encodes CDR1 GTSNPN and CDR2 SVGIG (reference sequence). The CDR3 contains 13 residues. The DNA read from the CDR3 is TGTGCCTGGAGTAGCCGTCTGAACACTGAA. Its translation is CAWSSRLNTE. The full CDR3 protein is CAWSSRLNTEAFF.

Here the CDR3 reads CASSLIGTESYEQYF. The part of the CDR3 DNA that was read is TGCGCCAGCAGCTTAATCGGGACAGAATCCTACGAG. The chain combines TRBV5-1 with TRBJ2-7; 7 nucleotides agree with TRBD1. Sequencing ends 3 residues short of the CDR3 end; the germline J gene provides the rest. CDR3 length equals 15 residues. With 2 bases clipped from V and 1 base from J, the junction kept 6 bases outside the gene matches. Germline V lookup: CDR1 SGHRS, CDR2 YFSETQ. Supplemented by reference TRBV5-1 and TRBJ2-7, the full variable domain reads KAGVTQTPRYLIKTRGQQVTLSCSPISGHRSVSWYQQTPGQGLQFLFEYFSETQRNKGNFPGRFSGRQFSNSRSEMNVSTLELGDSALYLCASSLIGTESYEQYFGPGTRLTVT.

CDR3 protein: CSASPGDYQETQYF. CDR3 DNA, as far as it was read: TGCAGTGCTTCACCGGGGGACTACCAAGAGACC. The chain couples TRBV20-1 to TRBJ2-5, with D maybe TRBD2 (6 bases). The CDR3 goes on 3 residues after the read ends, and that part is filled in from the germline J gene. V shed 5 bases and J shed 0 bases, with 13 bases lying between them. Looked up from germline, CDR1 is DFQATT and CDR2 is SNEGSKA (reference sequence). This CDR3 region has 14 residues.

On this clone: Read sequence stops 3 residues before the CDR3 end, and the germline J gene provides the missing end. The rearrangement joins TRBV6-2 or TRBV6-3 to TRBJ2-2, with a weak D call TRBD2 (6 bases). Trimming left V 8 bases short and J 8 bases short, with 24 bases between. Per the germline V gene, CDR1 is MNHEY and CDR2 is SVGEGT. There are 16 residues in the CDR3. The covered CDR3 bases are TGTGCCAGCCTTTCCTCCGGGACTCGGGTGACGGGGGAG. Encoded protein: CASLSSGTRVTGE. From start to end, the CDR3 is CASLSSGTRVTGELFF.